The 17 T cell receptor beta chains below all came from one sample that was sequenced in a study of OX40 agonist ivuxolimab in advanced cancers. TCRdb's copy holds only in-frame clones and misses some; the assay was immunoSEQ multiplex PCR. The sample consists of about 72,000 clones, 88% of them appearing once. Sequenced here: CD4+ or CD8+ T cells sorted from blood, sampled in a trial of the OX40 agonist ivuxolimab. The receptors here all came from an adult with an advanced solid tumor such as melanoma, head and neck, liver or kidney cancer.

The chain recombines TRBV6-1 with TRBJ2-3, with TRBD1 matching 10 bases. The CDR3 length is 18 residues. Losses at the gene ends were 3 bases for V and 2 bases for J; bases not matched to a gene: 11. Germline lookup yields CDR1 MNHNS and CDR2 SASEGT. The CDR3 sequence is CASSDGGTGAILTDTQYF. DNA for the CDR3: TGTGCCAGCAGTGACGGGGGGACAGGGGCTATCCTCACAGATACGCAGTATTTT.

The chain couples TRBV23-1 to TRBJ1-5; the D gene is possibly TRBD1 (5 bases). TRBV23-1 is an open reading frame whose function is uncertain. Trimming took 6 bases from V and 1 from J, leaving 16 bases between them. This CDR3 is built from 16 residues. The chain's CDR3 is CASSRPSGGSNQPQHF. In nucleotides, the CDR3 is TGCGCCAGCAGCCGACCTTCTGGGGGGAGCAATCAGCCCCAGCATTTT.

This clone appeared a few times. The rearrangement joins TRBV2 to TRBJ2-1; 8 bases fit TRBD2. This CDR3 region has 15 residues. CDR1 SNHLY and CDR2 FYNNEI come from the germline V gene. Germline trimming cut 3 bases from V and 1 base from J; bases unmatched to any gene: 2. The CDR3 DNA sequence: TGTGCCAGCAGTGACGGGAGGGAGTCCTACAATGAGCAGTTCTTC. Translated, it gives CASSDGRESYNEQFF.

This clone was observed once. The chain combines TRBV16 with TRBJ2-2, with no clear D. The germline V and J ends were trimmed by 2 bases and 4 bases, with 5 bases remaining between them. CDR1 is KGHSY, CDR2 FQNENV, per germline. This CDR3 is built from 13 residues. CDR3 DNA sequence: TGTGCCAGCAGCCAAATATCCACCGGGGAGCTGTTTTTT. Translation: CASSQISTGELFF.

The V call is TRBV27, the J call TRBJ2-7; D possibly corresponds to TRBD1 (6 bases). The V gene's germline CDR1 is MNHEY and CDR2 SMNVEV (reference sequence). V was cut by 4 bases and J by 1 base, with 20 bases left in between. This CDR3 contains 17 residues. CDR3 sequence (DNA): TGTGCCAGCAGTTGGGGGAGCTACAGGGCGTGTTCCTACGAGCAGTACTTC. As protein: CASSWGSYRACSYEQYF.

The gene calls are TRBV10-3 and TRBJ2-1, with D tentatively TRBD1 (7 bases). CDR3 length equals 15 residues. From germline, CDR1 is ENHRY and CDR2 SYGVKD. V was pared by 4 bases and J by 7 bases, with 17 bases between. CDR3 DNA sequence: TGTGCCATCAGTGTCGAGGCAGGGGGGCGGAATGAGCAGTTCTTC. Protein sequence: CAISVEAGGRNEQFF.

The V and J genes are TRBV7-2 and TRBJ2-2, with D perhaps matching TRBD1 or TRBD2 (5 bases each). Germline V gene data show CDR1 as SGHTA and CDR2 as FQGNSA. This CDR3 contains 16 residues. The V gene lost 4 bases and the J gene lost 5 bases, with 17 bases spanning the gap. This chain's CDR3 is CASSSGLGSFTGELFF. The CDR3 bases are TGTGCCAGCAGCTCGGGGCTGGGTAGTTTTACCGGGGAGCTGTTTTTT. Variable domain in full (rest from reference TRBV7-2 and TRBJ2-2): GAGVSQSPSNKVTEKGKDVELRCDPISGHTALYWYRQSLGQGLEFLIYFQGNSAPDKSGLPSDRFSAERTGGSVSTLTIQRTQQEDSAVYLCASSSGLGSFTGELFFGEGSRLTVL.

The chain carries TRBV7-2 and TRBJ2-7, with TRBD2 identical over 10 bases. The germline V gene encodes CDR1 SGHTA and CDR2 FQGNSA. J lost 6 bases, V lost 5 bases, and 10 bases had no gene match. The CDR3 has 15 residues. The CDR3 DNA reads as TGTGCCAGCAGCCTAGAGGTACTAGCGGGGCGCGAGCAGTACTTC. It is translated as CASSLEVLAGREQYF.

The table lists this clone with a few counts. The genes are TRBV7-9 and TRBJ2-3; possible D gene TRBD2, 5 bases. The CDR3 extends over 13 amino acids. V gave up 5 bases and J gave up 0 bases, with 6 bases separating them. The germline gives CDR1 SEHNR, CDR2 FQNEAQ (reference sequence). The CDR3 protein is CASSRGSTDTQYF. In DNA, the CDR3 is TGTGCCAGCAGCAGAGGGAGCACAGATACGCAGTATTTT.

This clone occurred a few times. This chain uses TRBV1 with TRBJ2-7; no check of the table's D call, TRBD2, against the DNA was made. TRBV1 is described as a pseudogene. CDR3 length: 11 residues. CDR3 coding DNA: TGCACCACCAGTAGCGGGGGAGAGCAGTACTTC. This gives the protein CTTSSGGEQYF.

J is TRBJ2-7 and V is TRBV28, with 8 nucleotides matching TRBD1. The CDR3 has 12 residues. Per the germline V gene, CDR1 is MDHEN and CDR2 is SYDVKM. V shed 6 bases, J shed 7 bases, and the junction held 5 bases outside the gene matches. The CDR3 bases are TGTGCCAGCAGGTCAACAGGGGGTGAGCAGTACTTC. Amino acid sequence: CASRSTGGEQYF.

The chain has TRBV28 and TRBJ1-1; D possibly corresponds to TRBD1 (5 bases). The CDR3 runs 14 residues. The germline gives CDR1 MDHEN, CDR2 SYDVKM. V gave up 8 bases and J gave up 4 bases, with 17 bases separating them. The CDR3 sequence is CASGSGGGITEAFF. The CDR3 nucleotides read TGTGCCAGCGGCAGCGGGGGAGGGATCACTGAAGCTTTCTTT.

This chain uses TRBV7-9 with TRBJ1-2, with 8 bases fitting TRBD1. The germline V gene has CDR1 SEHNR and CDR2 FQNEAQ (reference sequence). The CDR3 totals 13 residues. After removal of 4 bases from V and 8 bases from J, the junction contained 6 bases not matched to a gene. The CDR3 bases are TGTGCCAGCAGCTCGGACAGGGAGGACGGCTACACCTTC. It is translated as CASSSDREDGYTF.

This chain uses TRBV4-1 with TRBJ2-3, with D unresolved. This CDR3 contains 15 residues. Germline CDR1 reads MGHRA; CDR2 reads YSYEKL. The ends were cut back, 2 bases at V and 0 bases at J, with 9 bases in the middle. CDR3 bases: TGCGCCAGCAGCCAACTTTGGGTTAGCACAGATACGCAGTATTTT. This translates into CASSQLWVSTDTQYF.

J is TRBJ2-1 and V is TRBV4-1; 12 bases are shared with TRBD1. With V trimmed by 2 bases and J by 12 bases, 14 bases remained unmatched. CDR1 MGHRA and CDR2 YSYEKL come from the germline V gene. The CDR3 is 17 amino acids. The CDR3 region is CASSQSPGTGGIRVQFF. CDR3 coding DNA: TGCGCCAGCAGCCAATCCCCCGGGACAGGGGGCATTAGGGTGCAGTTCTTC.

The rearrangement links TRBV5-1 to TRBJ2-7, with 11 bases lining up with TRBD1. CDR3 length equals 14 residues. The V gene end was trimmed by 2 bases and the J gene end by 5 bases; junction bases not matched to a gene: 3. CDR1 and CDR2 (germline): SGHRS, YFSETQ. This chain's CDR3 is CASSFGQGADEQYF. For the CDR3, the DNA is TGCGCCAGCAGCTTTGGACAGGGGGCGGACGAGCAGTACTTC.

This chain joins TRBV7-2 and TRBJ2-1, with D uncertain. The V end lost 4 bases, the J end lost 3 bases, and 10 bases lay between the germline ends. The germline gives CDR1 SGHTA, CDR2 FQGNSA. The CDR3 is 14 residues long. CDR3 region: CASSSDVSYNEQFF. The CDR3 DNA is TGTGCCAGCAGCTCAGACGTTAGCTACAATGAGCAGTTCTTC.